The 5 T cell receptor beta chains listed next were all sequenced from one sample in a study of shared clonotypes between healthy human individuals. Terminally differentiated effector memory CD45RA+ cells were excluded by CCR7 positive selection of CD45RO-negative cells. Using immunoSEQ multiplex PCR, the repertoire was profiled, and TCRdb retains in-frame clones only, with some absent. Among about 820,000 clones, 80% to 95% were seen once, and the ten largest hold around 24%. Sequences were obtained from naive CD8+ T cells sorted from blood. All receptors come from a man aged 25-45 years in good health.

CDR3 nucleotide sequence: TGCGCCAGCAGCCAAGATGTAAGCGTCGGGGACAATGAGCAGTTCTTC. Residues: CASSQDVSVGDNEQFF. The gene calls are TRBV4-1 and TRBJ2-1; D might be TRBD2 (5 bases). This CDR3 is 16 amino acids long. V dropped 0 bases and J dropped 5 bases, with 14 bases sitting between them. Germline assignment: CDR1 MGHRA and CDR2 YSYEKL.

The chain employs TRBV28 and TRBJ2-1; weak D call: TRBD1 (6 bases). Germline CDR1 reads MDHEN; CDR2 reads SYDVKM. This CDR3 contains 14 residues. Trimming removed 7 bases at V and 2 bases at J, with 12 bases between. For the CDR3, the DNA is TGTGCCAGCAACCGACAGGTTCCCTACAATGAGCAGTTCTTC. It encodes CASNRQVPYNEQFF.

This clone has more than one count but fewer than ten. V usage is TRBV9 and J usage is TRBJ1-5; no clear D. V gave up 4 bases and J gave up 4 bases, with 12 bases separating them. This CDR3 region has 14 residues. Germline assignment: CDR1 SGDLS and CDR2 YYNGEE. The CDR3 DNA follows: TGTGCCAGCAGCCGAGAGGCAGGTAATCAGCCCCAGCATTTT. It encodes CASSREAGNQPQHF. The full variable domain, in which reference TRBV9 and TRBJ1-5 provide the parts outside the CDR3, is DSGVTQTPKHLITATGQRVTLRCSPRSGDLSVYWYQQSLDQGLQFLIQYYNGEERAKGNILERFSAQQFPDLHSELNLSSLELGDSALYFCASSREAGNQPQHFGDGTRLSIL.

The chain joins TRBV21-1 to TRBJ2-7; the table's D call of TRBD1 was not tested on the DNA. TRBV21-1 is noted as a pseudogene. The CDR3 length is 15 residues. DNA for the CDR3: TGTGCCAGCAGCAGCTCGGGACAGGGGACCTACGAGCAGTACTTC. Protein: CASSSSGQGTYEQYF.

The CDR3 reads CASSPGQDLTYEQYF. The CDR3 nucleotides are TGTGCCAGCTCACCGGGCCAAGACCTTACCTACGAGCAGTACTTC. The chain combines TRBV18 with TRBJ2-7; D remains ambiguous. This CDR3 contains 15 residues. V shed 3 bases and J shed 2 bases, with 14 bases lying between them. Germline assignment: CDR1 KGHSH and CDR2 LQKENI.